This T cell receptor (beta chain) came from a study of response to subunit inactivated influenza vaccine listed by TCRdb under 2018. Background for the entire study: Deep quantitative profiling of the T cell receptor repertoire was used in the study to follow responses to a trivalent subunit inactivated influenza vaccine.

Concerning this clonotype: The target of this receptor is not known. Base qualities are not recorded, but no much larger clone differs from it by a single base.

General findings and caveats noted by the study authors: According to the authors, only a limited number of new T cells may be recruited by each seasonal influenza vaccination.

The CDR3 goes from the cysteine to the phenylalanine over 18 residues. Left in the record is the CDR3 DNA by itself, 54 bases read in frame from the first base. From the germline V gene (reference sequence), CDR1 is PRHDT and CDR2 is FYEKMQ. Trimming leaves V shorter by 4 bases and J shorter by 1 base, with the junction holding 11 bases beyond the gene matches. Receptors were amplified or captured by RT-PCR. Sequenced using an Illumina HiSeq 2500. Using fastp at Q25 and MiXCR, TCRdb reprocessed the public reads and kept productive beta chains. Rows are unified per CDR3 protein, each entry keeping the most common DNA and genes. In this sample the table shows around 580,000 distinct CDR3 sequences, less than 15% of which occur a single time. The ten top clones hold over 8.5% of the sample.

The sequenced sample was PBMCs from blood, obtained 12 days after vaccination. This sequence was found in a man aged 45 to 65 who received an inactivated influenza vaccine. Donor details come from another sample of the same person, matched by shared clones. The sequence links TRBV13 to TRBJ2-5, with 11 middle bases fitting TRBD1. The DNA sequence follows: TGTGCCAGCAGCTCGGACAGGGGGCTCGGCGTCTCCCAAGAGACCCAGTACTTC. The encoded protein is CASSSDRGLGVSQETQYF.